This T cell receptor beta chain was identified in a study of CD8 T cells in Susac syndrome. Random hexamers were used to reverse transcribe the RNA input (about 0.5 to 1 ug). TCRdb called the immunoSEQ multiplex PCR reads again in MiXCR, with one record for every CDR3 protein. The sample carries some 160,000 distinct CDR3 sequences, around 96% recorded once. Germline lookup yields CDR1 GTSNPN and CDR2 SVGIG (reference sequence). The V gene lost 3 bases and the J gene lost 1 base, with 7 bases spanning the gap. The CDR3 is 13 residues long. The TCR comes from a human donor with multiple sclerosis. This chain connects TRBV30 to TRBJ1-5; D is undetermined. The sequenced sample was CD8+ T cells from PBMCs. The CDR3 bases are TGTGCCTGGAGCCCGGACAGCAATCAGCCCCAGCATTTT. Amino acids: CAWSPDSNQPQHF.